The clone carrying this TCR beta chain has just one count. Its antigen is still unknown. The record originates from a study of CD8 T cells in Susac syndrome. Notes on the study in general: It was acknowledged in the study that the number of individuals who were included in its TCR sequencing and HLA analysis was relatively small.

The RNA, roughly 0.45 to 1 ug, was put through reverse transcription using random hexamers. TCRdb redid the calling of the immunoSEQ multiplex PCR reads with MiXCR, one entry per CDR3 protein. The sample contains fewer than 250,000 distinct CDR3 sequences, 92% of which appear only once. Germline V lookup: CDR1 PRHDT, CDR2 FYEKMQ (reference sequence). The V end lost 0 bases, the J end lost 4 bases, and 13 bases lay between the germline ends. The CDR3 sequence is 15 residues long. The genes are TRBV13 and TRBJ2-7, with D tentatively TRBD2 (6 bases). The TCR was taken from a human donor with multiple sclerosis. The sequencing sample was made of CD8+ T cells from PBMCs. DNA of the CDR3: TGTGCCAGCAGCTTAGGTGGGCGGGGTCCGTACGAGCAGTACTTC. The encoded protein is CASSLGGRGPYEQYF.